This T cell receptor beta chain comes out of a study of blood T cell repertoires in COVID-19. The data were produced by immunoSEQ multiplex PCR, yet TCRdb's version contains in-frame clones alone and is incomplete. The sample has around 110,000 clones, roughly 79% seen once. This CDR3 is 17 amino acids long. V was clipped by 4 bases and J by 4 bases; unmatched bases: 14. Germline CDR1 is SGHDT and CDR2 is YYEEEE. The clonotype was recovered from a man aged 65 to 79 with active or convalescent COVID-19. The rearrangement joins TRBV5-6 to TRBJ1-2, with 9 bases lining up with TRBD1. Source material: peripheral blood. CDR3 residues: CASSNRDRDPYAYGYTF. The DNA for the CDR3 is TGTGCCAGCAGCAACCGGGACAGGGACCCTTACGCCTATGGCTACACCTTC.